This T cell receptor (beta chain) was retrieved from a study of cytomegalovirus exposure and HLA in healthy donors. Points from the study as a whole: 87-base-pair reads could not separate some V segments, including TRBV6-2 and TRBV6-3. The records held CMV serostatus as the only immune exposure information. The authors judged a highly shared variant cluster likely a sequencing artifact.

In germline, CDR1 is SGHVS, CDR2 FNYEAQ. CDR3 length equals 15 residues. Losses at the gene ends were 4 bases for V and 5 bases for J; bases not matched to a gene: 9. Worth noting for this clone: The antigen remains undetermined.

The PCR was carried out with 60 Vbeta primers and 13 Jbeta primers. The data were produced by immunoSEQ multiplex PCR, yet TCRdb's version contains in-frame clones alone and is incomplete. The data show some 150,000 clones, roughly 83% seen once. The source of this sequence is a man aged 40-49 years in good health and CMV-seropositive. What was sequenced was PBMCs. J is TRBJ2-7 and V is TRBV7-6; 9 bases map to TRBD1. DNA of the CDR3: TGTGCCAGCAGCTCCCGCACAGGGGGCAACGACGAGCAGTACTTC. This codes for CASSSRTGGNDEQYF.